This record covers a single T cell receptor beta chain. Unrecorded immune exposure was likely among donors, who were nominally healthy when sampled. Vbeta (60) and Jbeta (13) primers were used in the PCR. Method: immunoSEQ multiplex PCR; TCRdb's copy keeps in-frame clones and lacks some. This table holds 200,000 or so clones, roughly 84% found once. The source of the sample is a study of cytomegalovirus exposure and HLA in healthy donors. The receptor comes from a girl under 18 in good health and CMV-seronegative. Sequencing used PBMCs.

CDR3 sequence: CASRVQGSTEAFF. The CDR3 nucleotides read TGTGCCAGCAGAGTTCAGGGGAGCACTGAAGCTTTCTTT. The chain is built from TRBV7-3 and TRBJ1-1; D may be TRBD1 (6 bases). The V end lost 6 bases, the J end lost 4 bases, and 12 bases lay between the germline ends. Germline V gene lookup returns CDR1 SGHTA and CDR2 FQGTGA. This CDR3 region has 13 residues.